The clone carrying this TCR beta chain was counted many times. The record originates from a study of spatial heterogeneity in lung cancer. The presence of a unique molecular identifier marked each TCR cDNA molecule. TCRdb fed the 5' RACE reads into MiXCR, producing one record per CDR3 protein. The sample lists roughly 100,000 distinct CDR3 sequences, roughly 10% occurring once. Time point in this sample: sample taken at primary tumor resection. Frozen PBMC, nontumor lung or tumor provided whole RNA, which was sequenced unsorted. Samples were donated by 72 untreated early-stage non-small cell lung cancer patients. Germline trimming cut 7 bases from V and 0 bases from J; bases unmatched to any gene: 6. The CDR3 runs 16 residues. The V gene's germline CDR1 is LNHDA and CDR2 SQIVND (reference sequence).

The input for sequencing was PBMCs, taken at surgery. The source is a male donor with early-stage non-small cell lung cancer. The chain couples TRBV19 to TRBJ2-3, with 11 bases fitting TRBD2. The CDR3: CASTSGRYTSTDTQYF. The CDR3 nucleotides are TGTGCCAGTACTAGCGGGAGGTATACTAGCACAGATACGCAGTATTTT.